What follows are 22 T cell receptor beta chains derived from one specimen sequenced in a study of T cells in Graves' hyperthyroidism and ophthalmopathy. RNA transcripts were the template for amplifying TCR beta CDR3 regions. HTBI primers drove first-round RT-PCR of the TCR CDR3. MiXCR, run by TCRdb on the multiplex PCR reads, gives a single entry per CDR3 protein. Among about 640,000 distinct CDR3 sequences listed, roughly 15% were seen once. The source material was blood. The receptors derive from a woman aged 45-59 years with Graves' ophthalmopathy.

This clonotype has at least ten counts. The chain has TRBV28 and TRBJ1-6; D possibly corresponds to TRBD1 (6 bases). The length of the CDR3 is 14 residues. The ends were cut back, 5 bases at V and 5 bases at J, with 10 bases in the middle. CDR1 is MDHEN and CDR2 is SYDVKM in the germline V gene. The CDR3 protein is CASSRTAHNSPLHF. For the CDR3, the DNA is TGTGCCAGCAGTAGGACAGCCCATAATTCACCCCTCCACTTT.

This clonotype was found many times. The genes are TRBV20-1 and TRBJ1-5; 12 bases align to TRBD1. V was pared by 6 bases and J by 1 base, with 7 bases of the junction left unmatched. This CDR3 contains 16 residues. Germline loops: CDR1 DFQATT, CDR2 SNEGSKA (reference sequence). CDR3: CSATGQGARSNQPQHF. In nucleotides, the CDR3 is TGCAGTGCAACGGGACAGGGGGCGAGAAGCAATCAGCCCCAGCATTTT.

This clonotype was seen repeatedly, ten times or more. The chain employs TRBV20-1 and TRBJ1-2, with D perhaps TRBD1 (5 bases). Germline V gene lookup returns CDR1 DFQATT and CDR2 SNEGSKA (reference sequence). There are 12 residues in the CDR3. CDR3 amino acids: CGGSGGNYGYTF. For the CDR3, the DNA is TGCGGGGGGTCGGGGGGGAACTATGGCTACACCTTC.

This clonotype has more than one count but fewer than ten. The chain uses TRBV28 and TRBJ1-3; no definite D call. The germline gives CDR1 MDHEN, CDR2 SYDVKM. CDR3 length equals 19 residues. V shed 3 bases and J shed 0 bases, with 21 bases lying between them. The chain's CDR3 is CASSFRRLRIPNSGNTIYF. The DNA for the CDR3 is TGTGCCAGCAGTTTTCGGCGTCTGAGGATTCCAAACTCTGGAAACACCATATATTTT. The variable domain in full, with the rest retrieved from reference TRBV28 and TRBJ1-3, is DVKVTQSSRYLVKRTGEKVFLECVQDMDHENMFWYRQDPGLGLRLIYFSYDVKMKEKGDIPEGYSVSREKKERFSLILESASTNQTSMYLCASSFRRLRIPNSGNTIYFGEGSWLTVV.

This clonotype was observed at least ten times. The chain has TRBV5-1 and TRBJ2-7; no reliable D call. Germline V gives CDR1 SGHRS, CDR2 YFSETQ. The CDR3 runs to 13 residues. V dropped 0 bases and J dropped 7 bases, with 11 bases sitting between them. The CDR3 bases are TGCGCCAGCAGCTTGGCCGGGTCCCTTGAGCAGTACTTC. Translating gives CASSLAGSLEQYF.

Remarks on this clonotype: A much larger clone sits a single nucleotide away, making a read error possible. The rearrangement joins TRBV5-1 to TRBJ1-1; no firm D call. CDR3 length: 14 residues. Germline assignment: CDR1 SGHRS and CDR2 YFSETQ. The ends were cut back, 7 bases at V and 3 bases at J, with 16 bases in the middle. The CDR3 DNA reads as TGCGCCAGCGGCCCCGGGCTTTGGGACACTGAAGCTTTCTTT. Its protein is CASGPGLWDTEAFF.

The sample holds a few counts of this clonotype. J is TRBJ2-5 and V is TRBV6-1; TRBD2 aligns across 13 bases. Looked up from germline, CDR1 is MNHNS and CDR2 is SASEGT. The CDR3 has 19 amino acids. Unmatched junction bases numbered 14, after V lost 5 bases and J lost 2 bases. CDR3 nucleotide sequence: TGTGCCAGCAGTCTTCGGACTAGCGGGAGAGGTTCCCCTCAAGAGACCCAGTACTTC. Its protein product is CASSLRTSGRGSPQETQYF.

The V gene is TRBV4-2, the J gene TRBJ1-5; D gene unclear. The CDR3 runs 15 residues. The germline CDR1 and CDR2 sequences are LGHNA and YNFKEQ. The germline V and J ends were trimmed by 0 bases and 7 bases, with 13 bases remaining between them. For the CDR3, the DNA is TGTGCCAGCAGCCAAGATAGGATGGGCGGGCAGCCCCAGCATTTT. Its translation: CASSQDRMGGQPQHF.

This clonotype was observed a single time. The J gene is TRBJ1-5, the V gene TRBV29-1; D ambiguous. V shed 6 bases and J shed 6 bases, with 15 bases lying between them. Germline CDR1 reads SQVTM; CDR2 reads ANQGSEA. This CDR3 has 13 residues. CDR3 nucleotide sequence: TGCAGCGTACTACAGCAACCCGGTCAGCCCCAGCATTTT. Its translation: CSVLQQPGQPQHF.

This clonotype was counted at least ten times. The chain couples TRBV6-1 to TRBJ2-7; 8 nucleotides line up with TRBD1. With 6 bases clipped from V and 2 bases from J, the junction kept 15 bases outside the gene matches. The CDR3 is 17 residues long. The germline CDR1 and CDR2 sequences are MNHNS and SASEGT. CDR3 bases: TGTGCCAGCAGCCACGAAGTGCCGGGACAGGTCCCCTACGAGCAGTACTTC. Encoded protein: CASSHEVPGQVPYEQYF.

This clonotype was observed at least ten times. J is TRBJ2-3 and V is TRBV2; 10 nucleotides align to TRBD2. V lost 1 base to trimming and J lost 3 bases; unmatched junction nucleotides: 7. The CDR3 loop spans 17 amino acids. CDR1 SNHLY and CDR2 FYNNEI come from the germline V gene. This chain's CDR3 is CASSEVASGSWTDTQYF. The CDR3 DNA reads TGTGCCAGCAGTGAAGTGGCTAGCGGGAGTTGGACAGATACGCAGTATTTT.

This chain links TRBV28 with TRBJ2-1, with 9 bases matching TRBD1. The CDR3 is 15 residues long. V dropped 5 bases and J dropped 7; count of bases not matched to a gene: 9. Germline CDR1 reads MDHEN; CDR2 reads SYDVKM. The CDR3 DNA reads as TGTGCCAGCAGTAAAACAGGGGGCAGCGGAAATGAGCAGTTCTTC. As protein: CASSKTGGSGNEQFF.

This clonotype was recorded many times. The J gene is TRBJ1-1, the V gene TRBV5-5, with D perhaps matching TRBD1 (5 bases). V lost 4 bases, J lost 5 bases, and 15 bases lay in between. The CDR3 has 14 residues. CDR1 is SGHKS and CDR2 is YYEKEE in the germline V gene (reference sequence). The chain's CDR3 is CASSQSRGVTEAFF. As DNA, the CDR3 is TGTGCCAGCAGCCAATCGAGAGGGGTTACTGAAGCTTTCTTT.

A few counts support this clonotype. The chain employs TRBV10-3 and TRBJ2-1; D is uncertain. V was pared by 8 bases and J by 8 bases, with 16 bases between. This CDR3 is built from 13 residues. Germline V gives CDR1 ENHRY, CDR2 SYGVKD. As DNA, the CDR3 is TGTGCCATCTCTCCCACCAGTCAAGATGAGCAGTTCTTC. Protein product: CAISPTSQDEQFF.

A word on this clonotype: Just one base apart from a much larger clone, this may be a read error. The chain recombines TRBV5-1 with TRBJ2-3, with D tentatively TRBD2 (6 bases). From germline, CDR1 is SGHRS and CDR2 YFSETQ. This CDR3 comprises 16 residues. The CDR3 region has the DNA TGCGCCAGCAGCTTTTTACGGGAGATGAGCACAGATATGCAGTATTTT. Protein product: CASSFLREMSTDMQYF.

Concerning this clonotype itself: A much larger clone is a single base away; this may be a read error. DNA of the CDR3: TGTGCCAGCAGTCCCGCCAAGGGCTCCTACAATGAGCAGTTCTTC. Translation gives CASSPAKGSYNEQFF. This chain uses TRBV12-3 or TRBV12-4 with TRBJ2-1; the D is unclear. The CDR3 extends over 15 amino acids. V gave up 5 bases and J gave up 0 bases, with 11 bases separating them.

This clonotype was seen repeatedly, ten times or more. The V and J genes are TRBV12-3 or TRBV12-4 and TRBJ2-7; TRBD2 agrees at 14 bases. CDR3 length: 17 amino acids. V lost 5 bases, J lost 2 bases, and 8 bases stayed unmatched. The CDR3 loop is CASSPPGLAGGTYEQYF. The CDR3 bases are TGTGCCAGCAGTCCCCCCGGACTAGCGGGAGGAACCTACGAGCAGTACTTC.

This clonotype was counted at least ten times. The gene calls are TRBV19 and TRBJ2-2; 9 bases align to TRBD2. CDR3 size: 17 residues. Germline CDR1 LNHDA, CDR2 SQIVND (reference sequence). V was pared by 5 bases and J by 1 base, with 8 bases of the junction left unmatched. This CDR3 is CASSPSGILLNTGELFF. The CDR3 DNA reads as TGTGCCAGTAGTCCTAGCGGGATCTTACTGAACACCGGGGAGCTGTTTTTT.

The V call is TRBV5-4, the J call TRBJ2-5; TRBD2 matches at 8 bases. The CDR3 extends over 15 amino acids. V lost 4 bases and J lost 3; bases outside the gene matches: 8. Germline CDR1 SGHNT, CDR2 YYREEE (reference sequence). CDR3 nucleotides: TGTGCCAGCAGCCCCGGGGGGGGGAGAGAAGAGACCCAGTACTTC. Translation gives CASSPGGGREETQYF.

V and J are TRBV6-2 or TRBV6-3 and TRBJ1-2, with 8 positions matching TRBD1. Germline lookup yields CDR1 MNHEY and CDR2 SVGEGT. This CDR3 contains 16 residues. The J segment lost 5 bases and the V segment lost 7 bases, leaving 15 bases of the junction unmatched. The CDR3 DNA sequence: TGTGCCAGCAACAACAACCGGGACAGGAGAACTTATGGCTACACCTTC. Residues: CASNNNRDRRTYGYTF.

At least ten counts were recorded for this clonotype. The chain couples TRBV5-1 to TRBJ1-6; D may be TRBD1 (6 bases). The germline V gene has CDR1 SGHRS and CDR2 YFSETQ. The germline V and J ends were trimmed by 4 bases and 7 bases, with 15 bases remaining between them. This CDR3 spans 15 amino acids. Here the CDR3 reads CASSPLTGNNSPLHF. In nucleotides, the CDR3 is TGCGCCAGCAGCCCCTTGACAGGCAACAATTCACCCCTCCACTTT.

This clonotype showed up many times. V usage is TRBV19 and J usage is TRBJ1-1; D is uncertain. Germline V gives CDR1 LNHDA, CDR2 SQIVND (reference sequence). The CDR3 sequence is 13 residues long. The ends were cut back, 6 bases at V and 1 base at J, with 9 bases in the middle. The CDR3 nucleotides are TGTGCCAGTAGGATCTCAGGGAACACTGAAGCTTTCTTT. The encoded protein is CASRISGNTEAFF.